These 28 T cell receptor beta chains originate from one sample sequenced in a study of identical twins (dated by TCRdb to the mid-2010s). The library was made by 5' RACE. Data came from an Illumina HiSeq 2000. TCRdb trimmed public reads at Q25 via fastp, called clones via MiXCR and kept in-frame beta chains. All rows with the same CDR3 protein become a single entry with the most common DNA and genes. The sample includes about 100,000 distinct CDR3 sequences, with about 6.1% observed a single time. The ten most abundant clones make up approximately 12% of the sample. The sample taken for sequencing was memory T cells sorted from blood. According to the study, the label for this sample's cell subset or site signals: CD45RO+ enriched T cells. Receptors originate from a woman aged 45 to 65 in good health.

The sample holds many counts of this clonotype. The rearrangement links TRBV10-1 to TRBJ2-7; D possibly uses TRBD1 or TRBD2 (5 bases each). The CDR3 runs to 14 residues. In germline, CDR1 is WNHNN, CDR2 SYGVQD (reference sequence). The germline V and J ends were trimmed by 3 bases and 3 bases, with 12 bases remaining between them. CDR3 sequence reads: CASSDHRGNYEQYV. In DNA, the CDR3 is TGCGCCAGCAGTGACCATCGGGGCAACTACGAGCAGTACGTC.

This clonotype has ten or more counts. The V gene is TRBV3-1, the J gene TRBJ2-3; no firm D call. Per germline, CDR1 LGHDT and CDR2 YNNKEL (reference sequence). The V and J ends lost 5 bases and 7 bases respectively, with 13 bases between them. This CDR3 region has 13 residues. The DNA of the CDR3 is TGTGCCAGCAGCACCTTTGGGATGAATACGCAGTATTTT. It specifies CASSTFGMNTQYF.

The table lists this clonotype with many counts. The J gene is TRBJ2-7, the V gene TRBV5-1, with 9 bases matching TRBD2. The germline gives CDR1 SGHRS, CDR2 YFSETQ. The trim removed 2 bases at V and 3 bases at J, leaving 9 bases unmatched. CDR3 length: 16 residues. The CDR3 DNA follows: TGCGCCAGCAGCTTCGTTTCTAGCGGGAACCACTACGAGCAGTACTTC. Protein product: CASSFVSSGNHYEQYF.

This clonotype was observed a few times. The rearrangement uses TRBV9 and TRBJ2-5; 12 bases are shared with TRBD1. Looked up from germline, CDR1 is SGDLS and CDR2 is YYNGEE. V was pared by 7 bases and J by 5 bases, with 6 bases of the junction left unmatched. This CDR3 region has 14 residues. This chain's CDR3 is CASGGTGGKETQYF. CDR3 nucleotides: TGTGCCAGCGGAGGGACAGGGGGCAAGGAGACCCAGTACTTC.

This clonotype was seen only a few times. The chain employs TRBV14 and TRBJ1-2; D is undetermined. Germline values: CDR1 SGHDN, CDR2 FVKESK. The ends were cut back, 0 bases at V and 8 bases at J, with 7 bases in the middle. The CDR3 is 12 residues long. As DNA, the CDR3 is TGTGCCAGCAGCCAAGAACGTATAGGCTACACCTTC. This gives the protein CASSQERIGYTF.

A remark on this clonotype: A much larger clone sits a single nucleotide away, making a read error possible. The chain carries TRBV11-2 and TRBJ2-5; tentative D call: TRBD2 (7 bases). CDR3 length equals 15 residues. The V end was cut by 4 bases, the J end by 5 bases, with 17 bases between. The V gene's germline CDR1 is SGHAT and CDR2 FQNNGV. The CDR3 loop reads CASSSQGGGGETQYF. The CDR3 bases are TGTGCCAGCAGCTCCCAAGGGGGGGGCGGGGAGACCCAGTACTTC.

This sequence joins TRBV2 and TRBJ2-7; D not certain. Per germline, CDR1 SNHLY and CDR2 FYNNEI. Trimming shortened V by 1 base and J by 3 bases, and 13 bases separated the two germline ends. The CDR3 sequence is 15 residues long. The CDR3 protein is CASSEVRWAVYEQYF. As DNA, the CDR3 is TGTGCCAGCAGTGAAGTAAGGTGGGCCGTCTACGAGCAGTACTTC.

In this sample, this clonotype turned up many times. The chain employs TRBV20-1 and TRBJ2-5; D possibly corresponds to TRBD2 (5 bases). V was clipped by 7 bases and J by 1 base, with 10 bases between them. This CDR3 comprises 12 residues. The germline V gene encodes CDR1 DFQATT and CDR2 SNEGSKA (reference sequence). The CDR3 protein is CSVGSLQETQYF. The CDR3 bases are TGCAGTGTTGGGAGCCTCCAAGAGACCCAGTACTTC.

This clonotype was observed many times. The chain combines TRBV7-2 with TRBJ2-1; tentative D call: TRBD2 (6 bases). Deletions cut 1 base from V and 7 bases from J, with 20 bases between. CDR1 and CDR2 (germline): SGHTA, FQGNSA. The CDR3 has 17 amino acids. This chain's CDR3 is CASSLEVTRAGRNEQFF. Written as DNA, the CDR3 is TGTGCCAGCAGCTTAGAGGTAACAAGGGCAGGGAGGAATGAGCAGTTCTTC.

This clonotype was detected a few times. Sequence at one end of the junction differs from germline and may be a read error. The gene calls are TRBV6-1 and TRBJ1-2, with 8 bases fitting TRBD1. The CDR3 extends over 12 amino acids. Germline V gene lookup returns CDR1 MNHNS and CDR2 SASEGT. In nucleotides, the CDR3 is TGTGCCAGCAGTGAAGCGGACAGGGAGGCGCGGTTC. It translates to CASSEADREARF.

This clonotype showed up just a few times. The V and J genes are TRBV7-8 and TRBJ1-3, with TRBD1 as a possible D gene (5 bases). This CDR3 spans 16 amino acids. V lost 5 bases and J lost 0, with 14 bases in between. CDR1 and CDR2 from the germline V gene are SGHVS and FQNEAQ. The CDR3 protein is CASSGADGSSGNTIYF. Here the CDR3 DNA reads TGTGCCAGCAGCGGGGCAGATGGTAGCTCTGGAAACACCATATATTTT.

This clonotype occurred a few times. This chain's CDR3 is CASSYRETTEAFF. In DNA form, the CDR3 reads TGTGCCAGCAGTTACCGGGAAACCACTGAAGCTTTCTTT. This rearrangement joins TRBV6-5 to TRBJ1-1, with D hard to call. V was trimmed by 2 bases and J by 4 bases, leaving 8 bases between them. Germline V gives CDR1 MNHEY, CDR2 SVGAGI. The CDR3 sequence is 13 residues long.

There are many counts of this clonotype. The rearrangement uses TRBV12-3 or TRBV12-4 and TRBJ2-2, with D uncertain. This CDR3 is 15 amino acids long. V was pared by 3 bases and J by 3 bases, with 11 bases between. The CDR3: CASSLARGHTGELFF. The CDR3 region has the DNA TGTGCCAGCAGTTTGGCCAGAGGACACACCGGGGAGCTGTTTTTT.

This clonotype showed up many times. The chain joins TRBV29-1 to TRBJ2-3, with 10 bases matching TRBD2. CDR3 length: 15 residues. J lost 8 bases, V lost 0 bases, and 8 bases had no gene match. Germline CDR1 SQVTM, CDR2 ANQGSEA. CDR3 sequence (DNA): TGCAGCGTTGAAGATAGGGTGCTAGCGGGAGCTACGCAGTATTTT. The encoded protein is CSVEDRVLAGATQYF.

This clonotype was picked up many times. The chain has TRBV7-9 and TRBJ2-1, with a weak D call TRBD1 (6 bases). The germline V and J ends were trimmed by 4 bases and 0 bases, with 19 bases remaining between them. The CDR3 totals 18 residues. Germline V lookup: CDR1 SEHNR, CDR2 FQNEAQ (reference sequence). The CDR3 is CASSSPYRGRGSYNEQFF. In nucleotides, the CDR3 is TGTGCCAGCAGCTCACCCTATAGGGGCAGGGGCTCCTACAATGAGCAGTTCTTC.

This clonotype was picked up a small number of times. The CDR3 DNA follows: TGCAGCGCAAAAGGGACAGGGGATCAGCCCCAGCATTTT. It is translated as CSAKGTGDQPQHF. This chain links TRBV29-1 with TRBJ1-5; 10 bases match TRBD1. The CDR3 covers 13 residues. V gave up 7 bases and J gave up 5 bases; unmatched junction bases: 5. Germline loops: CDR1 SQVTM, CDR2 ANQGSEA.

This clonotype was seen repeatedly, ten times or more. The genes are TRBV28 and TRBJ2-4; TRBD1 matches at 7 bases. Germline CDR1 MDHEN, CDR2 SYDVKM. With 8 bases clipped from V and 0 bases from J, the junction kept 10 bases outside the gene matches. The CDR3 consists of 16 residues. The CDR3: CASLDSDRVAKNIQYF. The CDR3 coding sequence is TGTGCCAGCCTAGATAGCGACAGGGTAGCCAAAAACATTCAGTACTTC.

This clonotype showed up many times. The genes are TRBV5-1 and TRBJ2-5; 12 nucleotides match TRBD1. Trimming took 1 base from V and 4 from J; bases not matched to a gene: 8. The CDR3 covers 17 residues. Per the germline V gene, CDR1 is SGHRS and CDR2 is YFSETQ. DNA for the CDR3: TGCGCCAGCAGCTTGCACCGGGACAGGGGGCGAGGAGAGACCCAGTACTTC. Its protein product is CASSLHRDRGRGETQYF.

This clonotype was picked up many times. This chain links TRBV5-1 with TRBJ2-5; D ambiguous. V was clipped by 3 bases and J by 1 base, with 10 bases between them. Looked up from germline, CDR1 is SGHRS and CDR2 is YFSETQ. The CDR3 contains 14 residues. CDR3: CASSSTVLQETQYF. The CDR3, as DNA: TGCGCCAGCAGCTCGACTGTACTCCAAGAGACCCAGTACTTC.

The chain joins TRBV5-4 to TRBJ2-4; 10 positions match TRBD2. CDR1 and CDR2 from the germline V gene are SGHNT and YYREEE (reference sequence). The CDR3 sequence is 17 residues long. The ends lost 3 bases at V and 1 base at J; junction bases unmatched: 7. The CDR3 coding sequence is TGTGCCAGCAGCTGGGAGACTAGCGGGCTCGCCAAAAACATTCAGTACTTC. Encoded protein: CASSWETSGLAKNIQYF.

This clonotype was detected ten times or more. The rearrangement joins TRBV19 to TRBJ2-7; a possible D gene is TRBD2 (5 bases). CDR1 is LNHDA, CDR2 SQIVND, per germline (reference sequence). V dropped 10 bases and J dropped 7 bases, with 14 bases sitting between them. The CDR3 covers 11 residues. The CDR3 protein is CATRGSTEQYF. For the CDR3, the DNA is TGTGCCACCCGGGGATCTACGGAGCAGTACTTC.

This clonotype was recorded many times. This rearrangement joins TRBV12-3 or TRBV12-4 to TRBJ1-1, with D tentatively TRBD1 (5 bases). The CDR3 consists of 15 residues. Trimming took off 0 bases at V and 7 bases at J, with 15 bases between the two ends. Here the CDR3 DNA reads TGTGCCAGCAGTTTAGCTAAAGGGGTACGAAATGAAGCTTTCTTT. This gives the protein CASSLAKGVRNEAFF.

This chain joins TRBV3-1 and TRBJ1-5, with D perhaps TRBD1 (6 bases). The CDR3 totals 15 residues. CDR1 is LGHDT, CDR2 YNNKEL, per germline (reference sequence). Trimming took off 0 bases at V and 9 bases at J, with 15 bases between the two ends. Here the CDR3 reads CASSQDGGGHRPQHF. The CDR3 DNA reads TGTGCCAGCAGCCAAGATGGGGGGGGGCATCGGCCCCAGCATTTT.

This clonotype has a count of ten or more. The chain uses TRBV6-5 and TRBJ1-5, with D hard to call. Per germline, CDR1 MNHEY and CDR2 SVGAGI. Trimming stripped 4 bases from V and 4 bases from J, with 8 bases between. CDR3 length: 13 amino acids. The CDR3 DNA is TGTGCCAGCAGTTTCAGTAGGAATCAGCCCCAGCATTTT. Its translation is CASSFSRNQPQHF.

V is TRBV7-9 and J is TRBJ2-1; 11 nucleotides match TRBD2. The germline V gene encodes CDR1 SEHNR and CDR2 FQNEAQ (reference sequence). The V and J ends lost 5 bases and 4 bases, in that order; junction bases with no gene match: 7. The CDR3 spans 16 residues. CDR3 region: CASSGPGLAVYNEQFF. In DNA form, the CDR3 reads TGTGCCAGCAGCGGTCCGGGACTAGCGGTTTACAATGAGCAGTTCTTC.

In this sample, this clonotype turned up many times. This chain links TRBV11-3 with TRBJ2-7; 10 nucleotides match TRBD1. Germline CDR1 and CDR2: SGHNT and YENEEA. The V and J ends lost 3 bases and 1 base, in that order; junction bases with no gene match: 6. This CDR3 comprises 16 residues. The CDR3 loop reads CASSLGQGRSSYEQYF. The CDR3 nucleotides are TGTGCCAGCAGCTTGGGACAGGGGAGGAGTTCCTACGAGCAGTACTTC.

The sample holds many counts of this clonotype. The gene calls are TRBV3-1 and TRBJ2-3; TRBD2 matches at 9 bases. V was pared by 0 bases and J by 5 bases, with 9 bases of the junction left unmatched. The CDR3 has 17 residues. Looked up from germline, CDR1 is LGHDT and CDR2 is YNNKEL (reference sequence). Here the CDR3 reads CASSQDRGGGRVDTQYF. CDR3 nucleotides: TGTGCCAGCAGCCAAGATCGAGGCGGCGGGAGGGTAGATACGCAGTATTTT.

This clonotype has only a few counts. V is TRBV5-5 and J is TRBJ2-2; 10 bases map to TRBD1. V was pared by 0 bases and J by 7 bases, with 3 bases of the junction left unmatched. The CDR3 runs to 15 residues. Germline-derived CDR1 and CDR2 are SGHKS and YYEKEE (reference sequence). The CDR3 DNA sequence: TGTGCCAGCAGCTTGGTAGGACAGGGGGTCGGGGAGCTGTTTTTT. Its translation is CASSLVGQGVGELFF.